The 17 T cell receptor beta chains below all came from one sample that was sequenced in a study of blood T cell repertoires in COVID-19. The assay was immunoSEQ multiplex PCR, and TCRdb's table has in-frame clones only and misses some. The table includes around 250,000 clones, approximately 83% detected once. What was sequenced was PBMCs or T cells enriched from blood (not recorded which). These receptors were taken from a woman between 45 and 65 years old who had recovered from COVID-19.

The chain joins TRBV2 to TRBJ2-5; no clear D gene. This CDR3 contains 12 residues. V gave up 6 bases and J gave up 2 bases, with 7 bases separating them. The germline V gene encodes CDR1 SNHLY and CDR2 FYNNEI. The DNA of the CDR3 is TGTGCCAGCAGAACAGATCAAGAGACCCAGTACTTC. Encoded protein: CASRTDQETQYF.

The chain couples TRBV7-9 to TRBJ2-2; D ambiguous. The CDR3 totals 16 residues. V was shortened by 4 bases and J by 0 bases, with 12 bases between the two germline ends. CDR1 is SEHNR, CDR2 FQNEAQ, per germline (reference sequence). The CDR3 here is CASSSPPRANTGELFF. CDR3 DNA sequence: TGTGCCAGCAGCTCCCCCCCCCGTGCGAACACCGGGGAGCTGTTTTTT. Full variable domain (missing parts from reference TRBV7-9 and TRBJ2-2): DTGVSQNPRHKITKRGQNVTFRCDPISEHNRLYWYRQTLGQGPEFLTYFQNEAQLEKSRLLSDRFSAERPKGSFSTLEIQRTEQGDSAMYLCASSSPPRANTGELFFGEGSRLTVL.

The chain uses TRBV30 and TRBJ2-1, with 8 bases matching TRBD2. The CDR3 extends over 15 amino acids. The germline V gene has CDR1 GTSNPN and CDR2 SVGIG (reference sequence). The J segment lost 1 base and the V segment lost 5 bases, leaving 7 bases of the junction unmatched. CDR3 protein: CAWEAGEGSYNEQFF. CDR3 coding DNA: TGTGCCTGGGAAGCGGGAGAGGGGTCCTACAATGAGCAGTTCTTC.

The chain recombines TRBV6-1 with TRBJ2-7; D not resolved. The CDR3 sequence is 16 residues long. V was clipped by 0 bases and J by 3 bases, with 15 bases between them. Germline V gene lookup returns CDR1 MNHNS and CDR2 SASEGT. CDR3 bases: TGTGCCAGCAGTGAAGCGAGTTCACTACTCTACTACGAGCAGTACTTC. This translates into CASSEASSLLYYEQYF.

CDR3 sequence (DNA): TGTGCCAGCAGCTTAACCGCTAGCGGGAGCAGCTACGAGCAGTACTTC. It translates to CASSLTASGSSYEQYF. V is TRBV11-2 and J is TRBJ2-7, with 10 nucleotides matching TRBD2. The trim removed 2 bases at V and 3 bases at J, leaving 7 bases unmatched. The length of the CDR3 is 16 residues. The germline gives CDR1 SGHAT, CDR2 FQNNGV.

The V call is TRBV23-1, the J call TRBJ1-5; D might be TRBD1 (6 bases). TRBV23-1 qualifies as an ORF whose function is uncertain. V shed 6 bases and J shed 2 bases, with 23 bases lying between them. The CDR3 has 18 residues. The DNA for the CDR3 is TGCGCCAGCAGACAGATACTTAAGACAGGCCCATGCAATCAGCCCCAGCATTTT. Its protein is CASRQILKTGPCNQPQHF.

The CDR3 protein is CASSLASGTIGEQYF. CDR3 DNA: TGTGCCAGCAGCTTAGCCTCGGGGACTATAGGCGAGCAGTACTTC. The chain combines TRBV7-9 with TRBJ2-7; TRBD2 aligns across 7 bases. J lost 6 bases, V lost 0 bases, and 8 bases had no gene match. Per germline, CDR1 SEHNR and CDR2 FQNEAQ (reference sequence). CDR3 length equals 15 residues. The full variable domain, in which reference TRBV7-9 and TRBJ2-7 provide the parts outside the CDR3, is DTGVSQNPRHKITKRGQNVTFRCDPISEHNRLYWYRQTLGQGPEFLTYFQNEAQLEKSRLLSDRFSAERPKGSFSTLEIQRTEQGDSAMYLCASSLASGTIGEQYFGPGTRLTVT.

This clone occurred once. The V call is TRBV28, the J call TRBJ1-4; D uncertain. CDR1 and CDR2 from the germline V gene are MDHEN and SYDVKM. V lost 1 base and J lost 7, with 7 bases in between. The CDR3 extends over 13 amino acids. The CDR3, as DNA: TGTGCCAGCAGTTTATTGGGAGGTGAAAAACTGTTTTTT. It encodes CASSLLGGEKLFF.

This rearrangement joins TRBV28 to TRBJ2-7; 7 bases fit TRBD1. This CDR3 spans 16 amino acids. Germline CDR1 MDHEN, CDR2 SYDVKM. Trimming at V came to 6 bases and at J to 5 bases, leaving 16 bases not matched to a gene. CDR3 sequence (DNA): TGTGCCAGCAGCCCGACAGGGAAGGTTGGAGGCAACGAGCAGTACTTC. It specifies CASSPTGKVGGNEQYF. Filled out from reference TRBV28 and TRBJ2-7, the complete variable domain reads DVKVTQSSRYLVKRTGEKVFLECVQDMDHENMFWYRQDPGLGLRLIYFSYDVKMKEKGDIPEGYSVSREKKERFSLILESASTNQTSMYLCASSPTGKVGGNEQYFGPGTRLTVT.

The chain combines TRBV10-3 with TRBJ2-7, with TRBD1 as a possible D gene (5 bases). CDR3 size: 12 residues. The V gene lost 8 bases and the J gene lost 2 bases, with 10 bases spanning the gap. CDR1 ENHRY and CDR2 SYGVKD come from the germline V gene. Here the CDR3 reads CAIETDTYEQYF. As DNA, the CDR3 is TGTGCCATCGAGACAGACACCTACGAGCAGTACTTC.

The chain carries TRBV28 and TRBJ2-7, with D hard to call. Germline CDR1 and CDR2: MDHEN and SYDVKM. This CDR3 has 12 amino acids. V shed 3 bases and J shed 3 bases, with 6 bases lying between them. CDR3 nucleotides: TGTGCCAGCAGTTTCGGTGTCTACGAGCAGTACTTC. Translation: CASSFGVYEQYF.

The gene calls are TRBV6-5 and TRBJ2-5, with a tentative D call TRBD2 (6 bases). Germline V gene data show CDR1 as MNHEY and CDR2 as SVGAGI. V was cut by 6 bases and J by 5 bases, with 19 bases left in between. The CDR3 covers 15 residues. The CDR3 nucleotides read TGTGCCAGCAGGAGATCCGTCGGGAGCTGGGAGACCCAGTACTTC. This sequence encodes CASRRSVGSWETQYF.

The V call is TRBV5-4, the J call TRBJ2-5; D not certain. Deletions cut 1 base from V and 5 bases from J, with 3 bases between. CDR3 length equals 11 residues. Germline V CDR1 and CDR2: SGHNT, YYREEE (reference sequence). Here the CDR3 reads CASSLSETQYF. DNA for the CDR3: TGTGCCAGCAGCTTGTCTGAGACCCAGTACTTC.

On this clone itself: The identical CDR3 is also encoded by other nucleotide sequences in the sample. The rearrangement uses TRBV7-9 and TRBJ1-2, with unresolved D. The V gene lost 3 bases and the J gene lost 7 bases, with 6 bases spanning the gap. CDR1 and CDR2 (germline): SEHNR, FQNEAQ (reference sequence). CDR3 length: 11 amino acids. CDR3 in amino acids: CASSFGSGYTF. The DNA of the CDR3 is TGTGCCAGCAGCTTTGGCAGTGGCTACACCTTC. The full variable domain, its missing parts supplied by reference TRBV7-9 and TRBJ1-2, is DTGVSQNPRHKITKRGQNVTFRCDPISEHNRLYWYRQTLGQGPEFLTYFQNEAQLEKSRLLSDRFSAERPKGSFSTLEIQRTEQGDSAMYLCASSFGSGYTFGSGTRLTVV.

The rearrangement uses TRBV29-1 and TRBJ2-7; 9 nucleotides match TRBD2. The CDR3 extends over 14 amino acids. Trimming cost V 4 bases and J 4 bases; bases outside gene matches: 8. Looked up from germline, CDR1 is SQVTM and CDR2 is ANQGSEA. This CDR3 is CSVGQREALYEQYF. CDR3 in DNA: TGCAGCGTTGGACAGCGGGAGGCTTTGTACGAGCAGTACTTC.

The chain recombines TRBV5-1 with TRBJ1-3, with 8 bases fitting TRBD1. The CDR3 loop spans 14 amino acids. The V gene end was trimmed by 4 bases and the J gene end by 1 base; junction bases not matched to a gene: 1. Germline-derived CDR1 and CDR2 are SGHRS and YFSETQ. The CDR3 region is CASSGTGSGNTIYF. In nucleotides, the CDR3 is TGCGCCAGCAGCGGGACAGGTTCTGGAAACACCATATATTTT.

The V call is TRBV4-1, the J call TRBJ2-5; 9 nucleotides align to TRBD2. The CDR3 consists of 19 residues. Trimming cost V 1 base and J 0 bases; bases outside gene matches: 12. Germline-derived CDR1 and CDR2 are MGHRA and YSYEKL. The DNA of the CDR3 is TGCGCCAGCAGCCAAGTGATGACTAGCGGTGTGAGGTACCAAGAGACCCAGTACTTC. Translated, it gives CASSQVMTSGVRYQETQYF.